The 9 T cell receptor beta chains listed next were all sequenced from one sample in a study of molecular identifiers for immune sequencing clone quantification. MiXCR was run by TCRdb on the PCR reads, yielding one entry per CDR3 protein. The sample lists 400,000 to 600,000 distinct CDR3 sequences; 20% to 25% were seen once. The source material was naive CD8+ T cells from blood, with Jurkat cell RNA spiked in. Subset given: FACS-sorted CD8+CD4-CCR7+CD45RA+ naive T cells. The origin of the receptors is a human donor in good health. Some libraries in this study had Jurkat cell RNA spiked in.

This clonotype was found many times. This chain links TRBV7-9 with TRBJ2-4, with D tentatively TRBD2 (5 bases). Per the germline V gene, CDR1 is SEHNR and CDR2 is FQNEAQ (reference sequence). The CDR3 extends over 16 amino acids. Trimming removed 5 bases from V and 2 bases from J, with 16 bases in between. As DNA, the CDR3 is TGTGCCAGCAGCCCGGGCCCGGAGGTCACCAAAAACATTCAGTACTTC. It is translated as CASSPGPEVTKNIQYF.

This clonotype occurred a few times. Relative to the germline gene, one junction end is altered; a read error may explain this. V and J are TRBV30 and TRBJ2-7, with TRBD2 identical over 7 bases. Germline V gives CDR1 GTSNPN, CDR2 SVGIG (reference sequence). The CDR3 is 14 amino acids. The CDR3 protein is CAWGVYGGRYEQYF. As DNA, the CDR3 is TGTGCCTGGGGTGTCTACGGGGGGAGATACGAGCAGTACTTC.

The J gene is TRBJ2-1, the V gene TRBV6-6; 8 bases are a match to TRBD2. This CDR3 contains 20 residues. V shed 0 bases, J shed 4 bases, and the junction held 17 bases outside the gene matches. Germline loops: CDR1 MNHNY, CDR2 SVGAGI (reference sequence). The chain's CDR3 is CASSYSLISGGTSRYNEQFF. The CDR3 bases are TGTGCCAGCAGTTACTCGCTGATCAGCGGGGGAACATCCAGGTACAATGAGCAGTTCTTC.

This clonotype was seen at least ten times. This chain's CDR3 is CASSLTGVGTEAFF. The CDR3 nucleotides are TGTGCCAGCAGTTTAACAGGAGTGGGCACTGAAGCTTTCTTT. The chain combines TRBV12-3 or TRBV12-4 with TRBJ1-1; D might be TRBD1 (5 bases). The CDR3 is 14 residues long. Trimming pared 2 bases from V and 4 bases from J, leaving 11 bases between.

The CDR3 reads CASSPAPPSPYEQYF. The CDR3 DNA follows: TGTGCCAGCAGCCCCGCTCCACCAAGCCCCTACGAGCAGTACTTC. The chain links TRBV5-6 to TRBJ2-7; no clear D. The CDR3 runs to 15 residues. From germline, CDR1 is SGHDT and CDR2 YYEEEE. V gave up 4 bases and J gave up 2 bases, with 16 bases separating them.

The chain is built from TRBV20-1 and TRBJ2-3; 8 nucleotides line up with TRBD2. The junction had 8 bases not matched to a gene; V was cut back by 0 bases and J by 0 bases. Germline V CDR1 and CDR2: DFQATT, SNEGSKA (reference sequence). The length of the CDR3 is 17 residues. The CDR3 reads CSARDLSGSASTDTQYF. Here the CDR3 DNA reads TGCAGTGCTAGAGATTTGAGCGGGAGTGCTAGCACAGATACGCAGTATTTT.

This clonotype was picked up many times. The chain employs TRBV27 and TRBJ1-5; D call uncertain. Germline CDR1 reads MNHEY; CDR2 reads SMNVEV (reference sequence). Trimming removed 5 bases at V and 1 base at J, with 9 bases between. The CDR3 loop spans 14 amino acids. CDR3 coding DNA: TGTGCCAGCAGTCTCACAGCAAGCAATCAGCCCCAGCATTTT. This translates into CASSLTASNQPQHF.

This clonotype was counted a few times. The chain joins TRBV13 to TRBJ1-4; 7 bases fit TRBD1. Germline CDR1 reads PRHDT; CDR2 reads FYEKMQ (reference sequence). The CDR3 has 14 amino acids. The V and J ends lost 2 bases and 8 bases, in that order; junction bases with no gene match: 5. The CDR3 coding sequence is TGTGCCAGCAGCTTACAACAGGGGCGAGAAAAACTGTTTTTT. It is translated as CASSLQQGREKLFF.

In this sample, this clonotype turned up many times. This chain uses TRBV7-9 with TRBJ1-1, with 7 bases identical to TRBD1. The CDR3 loop spans 16 amino acids. The trim removed 5 bases at V and 0 bases at J, leaving 9 bases unmatched. Germline V gene sequence: CDR1 SEHNR, CDR2 FQNEAQ (reference sequence). The CDR3 DNA follows: TGTGCCAGCAGCAGTGGGACAGCAATCATGAACACTGAAGCTTTCTTT. Translation: CASSSGTAIMNTEAFF.